This T cell receptor (beta chain) was profiled in a study of blood T cell repertoires in COVID-19. Trimming stripped 5 bases from V and 5 bases from J, with 18 bases between. This CDR3 is 15 amino acids long. Germline CDR1 and CDR2: SGHDT and YYEEEE. Measured with immunoSEQ multiplex PCR; TCRdb has only the in-frame clones, and not every one. The sample comprises around 320,000 clones, around 88% of which are singletons, and approximately 7% rests with the top ten. Material: peripheral blood. This chain joins TRBV5-6 and TRBJ2-3; perhaps TRBD2 as D (5 bases). This receptor was obtained from a woman in her thirties who had recovered from COVID-19. This chain's CDR3 is CASRGTGRAGDTQYF. The DNA for the CDR3 is TGTGCCAGCAGGGGCACTGGGCGTGCGGGAGATACGCAGTATTTT.